The clone carrying this TCR beta chain has more than one count but fewer than ten. This CDR3 has 11 residues. V was trimmed by 0 bases and J by 6 bases, leaving 0 bases between them. Germline V gene data show CDR1 as LGHNT and CDR2 as FRNRAP. These data belong to a study of human T cells and chemical hapten exposure. For the study at large: Sensitizing treatment utilized 2% DPC over a 2 cm by 2 cm portion of upper inner arm skin. Patch tests put 0.01% DPC on the upper back, read at 6 days.

TCRdb ran MiXCR on the RACE reads and lists one entry per CDR3 protein. The sample yields a few hundred thousand distinct CDR3 sequences, nearly 6.5% seen once. This sample's time point: patch test 2, 6 weeks after DPC sensitization. The treatment: therapeutic diphenylcyclopropenone sensitization with weekly scalp DPC. Participating donors were patients with alopecia, aged 18 to 70 years, considered appropriate candidates for DPC. V and J are TRBV12-5 and TRBJ1-3; D remains unclear. Specimen: whole blood, collected in connection with sensitization to the hapten diphenylcyclopropenone (DPC). This TCR was sampled from a young woman with alopecia areata. Some clones in this sample may be carry-over from other donors' samples. CDR3 nucleotides: TGTGCTAGTGGTTTGGTAAACACCATATATTTT. Translated, it gives CASGLVNTIYF.